The sequence of this TCR beta chain was determined in a study of OX40 agonist ivuxolimab in advanced cancers. Study-wide context: Patients received the agonistic anti-OX40 (CD134) antibody ivuxolimab. Dose-escalation patients suffered from hepatocellular carcinoma, melanoma, renal cell or head and neck cancer. In three patients, partial responses were observed, one with hepatocellular carcinoma and two with cutaneous melanoma.

TCRdb's table, derived via immunoSEQ multiplex PCR, lists solely in-frame clones and lacks some. The repertoire holds about 100,000 clones, with 90% as singletons. The length of the CDR3 is 14 residues. Findings of the study overall: Mean expanded clone counts were higher in CD8+ than CD4+ T cells.

On this clone itself: Its antigen is not identified.

The sequencing used CD4+ or CD8+ T cells sorted from blood, collected in a trial of the OX40 agonist ivuxolimab. This sequence originates from an adult with an advanced solid tumor such as melanoma, head and neck, liver or kidney cancer. V and J are TRBV21-1 and TRBJ1-1; whether TRBD1, the table's D call, matches the DNA was not checked. TRBV21-1 is listed as a pseudogene. The CDR3 spells CASSKARTGGLAFF. In DNA, the CDR3 is TGTGCCAGCAGCAAAGCGCGGACAGGGGGCTTAGCTTTCTTT.